Presented here are 26 T cell receptor beta chains from one specimen sequenced in a study of identical twins. TCRdb re-derived calls from the 5' RACE reads in MiXCR, one entry per CDR3 protein. The sample contains 310,000 or so distinct CDR3 sequences, roughly 9% of which appear only once. This sample was shared with a second study, whose subject was yellow fever vaccine responses in identical twins.

The sample was CD8+ T cells sorted from blood. These receptor sequences come from a woman aged 18-30 years in good health.

This clonotype was recorded at least ten times. The chain recombines TRBV5-6 with TRBJ2-7; possible D gene TRBD2, 5 bases. V lost 0 bases and J lost 1, with 11 bases in between. The CDR3 extends over 15 amino acids. The germline gives CDR1 SGHDT, CDR2 YYEEEE. This chain's CDR3 is CASSLEWGDSYEQYF. CDR3 nucleotide sequence: TGTGCCAGCAGCTTGGAATGGGGAGATTCCTACGAGCAGTACTTC. The entire variable domain, with the rest obtained from reference TRBV5-6 and TRBJ2-7, is as follows: DAGVTQSPTHLIKTRGQQVTLRCSPKSGHDTVSWYQQALGQGPQFIFQYYEEEERQRGNFPDRFSGHQFPNYSSELNVNALLLGDSALYLCASSLEWGDSYEQYFGPGTRLTVT.

Ten or more counts support this clonotype. The chain couples TRBV10-3 to TRBJ2-7; 7 nucleotides line up with TRBD2. Germline V gene lookup returns CDR1 ENHRY and CDR2 SYGVKD. V shed 3 bases and J 3 bases; nucleotides not matched to a gene: 5. CDR3 size: 14 residues. The CDR3 nucleotides read TGTGCCATCAGTGACGAGACTAGCATCTACGAGCAGTACTTC. This codes for CAISDETSIYEQYF.

The rearrangement uses TRBV19 and TRBJ2-7, with 11 bases that match TRBD2. Germline CDR1 and CDR2: LNHDA and SQIVND (reference sequence). The CDR3 loop spans 14 amino acids. Trimming cost V 3 bases and J 4 bases; bases outside gene matches: 2. The CDR3 DNA sequence: TGTGCCAGTAGTATGCTAGCGGGAGGATACGAGCAGTACTTC. It encodes CASSMLAGGYEQYF.

This clonotype showed up just a few times. The CDR3 coding sequence is TGCAGCGCTATTCCGGAGGGGGCGCAGGGCTACACCTTC. This translates into CSAIPEGAQGYTF. This chain links TRBV29-1 with TRBJ1-2, with 7 nucleotides matching TRBD1. The junction had 13 bases not matched to a gene; V was cut back by 7 bases and J by 8 bases. This CDR3 is built from 13 residues. CDR1 and CDR2 (germline): SQVTM, ANQGSEA.

The chain combines TRBV5-1 with TRBJ2-3; possible D gene TRBD1, 5 bases. The CDR3 is 16 residues long. Trimming left V 0 bases short and J 4 bases short, with 15 bases between. Germline V gene lookup returns CDR1 SGHRS and CDR2 YFSETQ. CDR3 in DNA: TGCGCCAGCAGCTTGGGCTTTTTAGGGGATCCAGATACGCAGTATTTT. Its translation: CASSLGFLGDPDTQYF.

This chain links TRBV11-2 with TRBJ2-4, with TRBD1 matching over 10 bases. This CDR3 contains 19 residues. Germline assignment: CDR1 SGHAT and CDR2 FQNNGV. V gave up 2 bases and J gave up 0 bases; unmatched junction bases: 10. In DNA, the CDR3 is TGTGCCAGCAGCTTACCCCCGGGACAGGGGACCATAGCCAAAAACATTCAGTACTTC. This translates into CASSLPPGQGTIAKNIQYF.

This chain uses TRBV11-1 with TRBJ2-7; a possible D gene is TRBD2 (6 bases). The V gene lost 5 bases and the J gene lost 3 bases, with 17 bases spanning the gap. Germline CDR1 reads SGHAT; CDR2 reads FQDESV (reference sequence). The CDR3 sequence is 15 residues long. CDR3: CASSVFDLGGYEQYF. The DNA for the CDR3 is TGTGCCAGCAGCGTTTTTGACCTGGGAGGCTACGAGCAGTACTTC.

The V gene is TRBV5-1, the J gene TRBJ2-7; 10 bases match TRBD1. J lost 3 bases, V lost 3 bases, and 3 bases had no gene match. Germline V gene lookup returns CDR1 SGHRS and CDR2 YFSETQ. There are 14 residues in the CDR3. CDR3 region: CASSWRDRGYEQYF. CDR3 nucleotide sequence: TGCGCCAGCAGCTGGCGGGACAGGGGCTACGAGCAGTACTTC.

This clonotype was seen once. The chain couples TRBV2 to TRBJ2-2; maybe TRBD2 (5 bases). Germline CDR1 SNHLY, CDR2 FYNNEI. Trimming removed 3 bases from V and 4 bases from J, with 6 bases in between. The CDR3 is made up of 13 amino acids. For the CDR3, the DNA is TGTGCCAGCAGTGACGGAGGCACCGGGGAGCTGTTTTTT. It is translated as CASSDGGTGELFF.

This clonotype appeared many times. The chain has TRBV12-3 or TRBV12-4 and TRBJ2-3, with D perhaps matching TRBD1 (6 bases). Between the trimmed V and J ends, which lost 10 bases and 1 base, there was a span of 21 bases. The CDR3 loop spans 16 amino acids. The CDR3 nucleotides are TGTGCCACCTCCCAGGAAGGGGGTCTCGGCACAGATACGCAGTATTTT. This encodes CATSQEGGLGTDTQYF.

This clonotype appeared many times. The chain uses TRBV2 and TRBJ2-1; 7 nucleotides match TRBD1. Trimming took 6 bases from V and 12 from J; bases not matched to a gene: 17. The CDR3 covers 15 residues. Germline V gene lookup returns CDR1 SNHLY and CDR2 FYNNEI. As DNA, the CDR3 is TGTGCCAGCAGAGCAGAAGGGGGCGTCCGTATAGGGCAGTTCTTC. Translating gives CASRAEGGVRIGQFF.

The V call is TRBV7-9, the J call TRBJ2-7; a possible D gene is TRBD2 (5 bases). The germline gives CDR1 SEHNR, CDR2 FQNEAQ (reference sequence). CDR3 length: 14 residues. Trimming took 5 bases from V and 4 from J, leaving 15 bases between them. CDR3 DNA: TGTGCCAGCAGCCCCCCGGGAAACCAATACGAGCAGTACTTC. Translation: CASSPPGNQYEQYF.

This clonotype was seen repeatedly, ten times or more. The V call is TRBV28, the J call TRBJ2-2; the D gene is possibly TRBD2 (6 bases). Trimming removed 5 bases at V and 4 bases at J, with 11 bases between. CDR1 and CDR2 (germline): MDHEN, SYDVKM. CDR3 size: 14 residues. This CDR3 reads CASSAAGSTGELFF. The CDR3 region has the DNA TGTGCCAGCAGTGCCGCGGGGAGCACCGGGGAGCTGTTTTTT. Supplemented by reference TRBV28 and TRBJ2-2, the full variable domain reads DVKVTQSSRYLVKRTGEKVFLECVQDMDHENMFWYRQDPGLGLRLIYFSYDVKMKEKGDIPEGYSVSREKKERFSLILESASTNQTSMYLCASSAAGSTGELFFGEGSRLTVL.

CDR3 sequence reads: CASIRGSINEQFF. CDR3 sequence (DNA): TGTGCCAGCATAAGGGGGTCAATCAATGAGCAGTTCTTC. The chain carries TRBV5-5 and TRBJ2-1; weak D call: TRBD1 (6 bases). Germline CDR1 is SGHKS and CDR2 is YYEKEE (reference sequence). V shed 6 bases and J shed 6 bases, with 13 bases lying between them. This CDR3 is built from 13 residues. The whole variable domain, remainder taken from reference TRBV5-5 and TRBJ2-1, is DAGVTQSPTHLIKTRGQQVTLRCSPISGHKSVSWYQQVLGQGPQFIFQYYEKEERGRGNFPDRFSARQFPNYSSELNVNALLLGDSALYLCASIRGSINEQFFGPGTRLTVL.

For the CDR3, the DNA is TGTGCCAGCTGGACAGGGGTCACCGGGGAGCTGTTTTTT. It is translated as CASWTGVTGELFF. The rearrangement uses TRBV7-6 and TRBJ2-2, with 9 bases identical to TRBD1. Per the germline V gene, CDR1 is SGHVS and CDR2 is FNYEAQ. CDR3 length: 13 amino acids. V was clipped by 8 bases and J by 4 bases; unmatched bases: 2.

This chain uses TRBV11-2 with TRBJ2-1; a possible D gene is TRBD2 (6 bases). Germline V gives CDR1 SGHAT, CDR2 FQNNGV. V gave up 3 bases and J gave up 5 bases, with 17 bases separating them. CDR3 length: 16 residues. DNA for the CDR3: TGTGCCAGCAGCTTGTTGACTAGTTCAGCAGACAATGAGCAGTTCTTC. Protein product: CASSLLTSSADNEQFF. Variable domain in full (rest from reference TRBV11-2 and TRBJ2-1): EAGVAQSPRYKIIEKRQSVAFWCNPISGHATLYWYQQILGQGPKLLIQFQNNGVVDDSQLPKDRFSAERLKGVDSTLKIQPAKLEDSAVYLCASSLLTSSADNEQFFGPGTRLTVL.

This clonotype was counted only a few times. The gene calls are TRBV29-1 and TRBJ2-5, with 7 nucleotides matching TRBD1. CDR1 and CDR2 (germline): SQVTM, ANQGSEA. J was trimmed by 4 bases and V by 6 bases; bases with no gene match: 11. The CDR3 contains 14 residues. In nucleotides, the CDR3 is TGCAGCGTCCAAGGGACAGAGGGGCCAGAGACCCAGTACTTC. It yields the protein CSVQGTEGPETQYF.

This clonotype was detected a few times. V and J are TRBV12-3 or TRBV12-4 and TRBJ2-7; 10 positions match TRBD1. The CDR3 runs 15 residues. V lost 5 bases, J lost 4 bases, and 8 bases stayed unmatched. CDR3 residues: CASSATGQGTYEQYF. CDR3 sequence (DNA): TGTGCCAGCAGTGCAACGGGACAGGGGACGTACGAGCAGTACTTC.

This clonotype was counted at least ten times. The chain employs TRBV13 and TRBJ2-3; TRBD1 aligns across 8 bases. Germline-derived CDR1 and CDR2 are PRHDT and FYEKMQ (reference sequence). The length of the CDR3 is 16 residues. Trimming removed 4 bases from V and 4 bases from J; junction bases left unmatched: 10. CDR3 nucleotide sequence: TGTGCCAGCAGCTCCCAACAGGGGGAAGCGTCAGATACGCAGTATTTT. Protein product: CASSSQQGEASDTQYF.

The rearrangement links TRBV20-1 to TRBJ2-7; 7 positions agree with TRBD1. The CDR3 consists of 15 residues. Trimming took 6 bases from V and 3 from J; bases not matched to a gene: 14. Germline loops: CDR1 DFQATT, CDR2 SNEGSKA (reference sequence). This chain's CDR3 is CSAQETGTAYYEQYF. The DNA for the CDR3 is TGCAGTGCACAAGAGACAGGGACCGCCTACTACGAGCAGTACTTC.

This clonotype was seen a handful of times. The V call is TRBV12-3 or TRBV12-4, the J call TRBJ2-1; 10 bases fit TRBD1. V was pared by 4 bases and J by 6 bases, with 3 bases of the junction left unmatched. The CDR3 is 14 residues long. The CDR3 loop is CASSSGTGVNEQFF. CDR3 DNA: TGTGCCAGCAGTTCCGGGACAGGGGTCAATGAGCAGTTCTTC.

The chain combines TRBV6-1 with TRBJ1-2; no clear D. The CDR3 is 14 residues long. Trimming stripped 7 bases from V and 5 bases from J, with 17 bases between. From germline, CDR1 is MNHNS and CDR2 SASEGT. CDR3 region: CASTSSRGWYGYTF. The DNA for the CDR3 is TGTGCCAGCACCTCATCCCGTGGTTGGTATGGCTACACCTTC.

At least ten counts were recorded for this clonotype. The chain has TRBV7-9 and TRBJ2-5; D possibly corresponds to TRBD2 (5 bases). Trimming pared 5 bases from V and 4 bases from J, leaving 8 bases between. CDR3 size: 12 residues. CDR1 is SEHNR and CDR2 is FQNEAQ in the germline V gene (reference sequence). The CDR3 is CASSKGGETQYF. CDR3 coding DNA: TGTGCCAGCAGCAAAGGAGGAGAGACCCAGTACTTC.

This clonotype was detected only a few times. The V call is TRBV4-3, the J call TRBJ2-1; D is ambiguous. Germline V gives CDR1 LGHNA, CDR2 YSLEER. The CDR3 loop spans 15 amino acids. Trimming removed 5 bases at V and 4 bases at J, with 15 bases between. The CDR3 loop is CASSEDGETYNEQFF. The CDR3, as DNA: TGCGCCAGCAGCGAGGATGGCGAGACTTACAATGAGCAGTTCTTC.

Only a few counts were recorded for this clonotype. The chain has TRBV7-2 and TRBJ2-7, with TRBD2 matching over 8 bases. V lost 4 bases, J lost 0 bases, and 5 bases stayed unmatched. The CDR3 covers 15 residues. CDR1 SGHTA and CDR2 FQGNSA come from the germline V gene. In DNA form, the CDR3 reads TGTGCCAGCAGCTGGACTAGCTCCTACTCCTACGAGCAGTACTTC. It encodes CASSWTSSYSYEQYF.

The chain combines TRBV12-3 or TRBV12-4 with TRBJ2-5; 10 nucleotides align to TRBD2. V was pared by 4 bases and J by 0 bases, with 2 bases of the junction left unmatched. The CDR3 extends over 15 amino acids. CDR3 bases: TGTGCCAGCAGTTCCAGCGGGAGGGACCAAGAGACCCAGTACTTC. It yields the protein CASSSSGRDQETQYF.